The 20 T cell receptor beta chains below all came from one sample that was sequenced in a study of regulatory T cells in long-lasting Graves disease listed by TCRdb under 2021. The time point label for this specimen denotes: newly diagnosed GD, antithyroid drugs for less than 3 months. For both TCR sequencing and RNA sequencing, RNA was extracted from PBMCs in TRIzol. Library method: multiplex PCR. The listed sequencing device is Illumina HiSeq 4000. iRepertoire HTBI primers and Arm-PCR amplification of CDR3 regions were used to construct TCR beta libraries. TCRdb redid the processing of the public reads, applying fastp at Q25 and MiXCR, and retained in-frame beta chains. Rows with a matching CDR3 protein are joined into one entry that keeps the most common DNA and genes. The sample has roughly 400,000 distinct CDR3 sequences on record, 15% of them singletons. The ten largest clones take up roughly 8% of the sample.

The data were also submitted as part of a second study, on T cells in Graves' hyperthyroidism and ophthalmopathy.

This sample comprised peripheral blood mononuclear cells (PBMCs), obtained at new diagnosis, from a patient treated with antithyroid drugs. The receptors stem from a woman in her thirties or forties with Graves disease. Donor details come from another sample of the same person, matched by shared clones.

This clonotype has a count of ten or more. This sequence joins TRBV28 and TRBJ2-7, with 10 bases aligning to TRBD1. Germline V gene sequence: CDR1 MDHEN, CDR2 SYDVKM. J was trimmed by 3 bases and V by 4 bases; bases with no gene match: 9. The CDR3 consists of 16 residues. CDR3 DNA: TGTGCCAGCAGTTCCCTCCGGGGACAGGGGTACTACGAGCAGTACTTC. Translated: CASSSLRGQGYYEQYF.

The rearrangement joins TRBV28 to TRBJ1-2, with 9 bases aligning to TRBD1. CDR1 and CDR2 (germline): MDHEN, SYDVKM. V gave up 4 bases and J gave up 4 bases; unmatched junction bases: 10. CDR3 length: 16 amino acids. CDR3 region: CASSSWDRERGYGYTF. CDR3 bases: TGTGCCAGCAGTTCCTGGGACAGGGAACGGGGCTATGGCTACACCTTC.

This clonotype was seen only a few times. This chain links TRBV11-2 with TRBJ1-3; the D is unclear. The CDR3 sequence is 15 residues long. Germline V gene data show CDR1 as SGHAT and CDR2 as FQNNGV. V was shortened by 5 bases and J by 0 bases, with 11 bases between the two germline ends. The CDR3 spells CASSPDALSGNTIYF. DNA for the CDR3: TGTGCCAGCAGCCCCGACGCTCTCTCTGGAAACACCATATATTTT.

This clonotype was seen once. With a much larger clone just one base away, this may be a read error. CDR3 DNA: TGTGCCTGGAGTCCACGGGTAGGGGGTATCACAGATACGCAGTATTTT. Translation: CAWSPRVGGITDTQYF. This chain connects TRBV30 to TRBJ2-3; a weak D match, TRBD1 (6 bases). The V end lost 2 bases, the J end lost 2 bases, and 17 bases lay between the germline ends. This CDR3 contains 16 residues. Germline loops: CDR1 GTSNPN, CDR2 SVGIG (reference sequence).

This clonotype was detected many times. The chain joins TRBV6-1 to TRBJ2-7; D not certain. Trimming pared 3 bases from V and 4 bases from J, leaving 19 bases between. Germline V lookup: CDR1 MNHNS, CDR2 SASEGT. This CDR3 region has 16 residues. The CDR3 coding sequence is TGTGCCAGCAGTGACGTCGTCTTTCTTGCCACTTACGAGCAGTACTTC. Its translation is CASSDVVFLATYEQYF.

The chain is built from TRBV19 and TRBJ2-7, with a weak D call TRBD2 (6 bases). Trimming pared 3 bases from V and 2 bases from J, leaving 17 bases between. This CDR3 is built from 16 residues. Germline V gives CDR1 LNHDA, CDR2 SQIVND (reference sequence). CDR3 amino acids: CASSIGWASATYEQYF. The CDR3 DNA reads TGTGCCAGTAGTATCGGATGGGCTAGCGCGACCTACGAGCAGTACTTC.

This clonotype has more than one count but fewer than ten. This chain uses TRBV20-1 with TRBJ2-7, with 7 bases lining up with TRBD2. CDR1 is DFQATT, CDR2 SNEGSKA, per germline (reference sequence). Losses at the gene ends were 1 base for V and 3 bases for J; bases not matched to a gene: 6. This CDR3 contains 14 residues. The CDR3 DNA reads TGCAGTGCTAGAGCCAGCGGGATTTACTACGAGCAGTACTTC. Its translation is CSARASGIYYEQYF.

In this sample, this clonotype turned up many times. The chain joins TRBV11-2 to TRBJ2-3, with D unresolved. Germline V lookup: CDR1 SGHAT, CDR2 FQNNGV. The CDR3 runs to 13 residues. V was pared by 2 bases and J by 6 bases, with 9 bases between. CDR3 sequence reads: CASSLRPSDTQYF. The CDR3 DNA sequence: TGTGCCAGCAGCTTAAGACCCTCGGATACGCAGTATTTT.

This clonotype has only a few counts. The CDR3 reads CASSVDSTSDEQYF. Here the CDR3 DNA reads TGCGCCAGCAGCGTAGATTCTACCTCAGATGAGCAGTACTTC. The chain carries TRBV5-1 and TRBJ2-7; D call uncertain. The CDR3 has 14 amino acids. Trimming cost V 4 bases and J 7 bases, with 18 bases left between them. Germline CDR1 SGHRS, CDR2 YFSETQ.

This clonotype showed up many times. V usage is TRBV12-3 or TRBV12-4 and J usage is TRBJ1-2, with D perhaps TRBD1 (5 bases). The CDR3 contains 14 residues. V lost 5 bases and J lost 8, with 18 bases in between. The CDR3 coding sequence is TGTGCCAGCAGTGCGGACATCCACCCTTCCGGCTACACCTTC. Amino acids: CASSADIHPSGYTF.

The J gene is TRBJ2-1, the V gene TRBV4-1; D tentatively reads TRBD1 or TRBD2 (5 bases each). The V end was cut by 4 bases, the J end by 9 bases, with 16 bases between. The CDR3 is 14 residues long. CDR1 is MGHRA and CDR2 is YSYEKL in the germline V gene. CDR3 DNA: TGCGCCAGCAGCCTCGCATCCTCTGGGGGTGAGCAGTTCTTC. Protein sequence: CASSLASSGGEQFF.

This clonotype was seen ten or more times. The chain has TRBV12-3 or TRBV12-4 and TRBJ2-7; possible D gene TRBD1, 6 bases. The V end was cut by 3 bases, the J end by 7 bases, with 22 bases between. CDR3 size: 16 residues. The DNA for the CDR3 is TGTGCCAGCAGTTTTACAACCTTTAGGGACACCAGGGAGCAGTACTTC. Translation gives CASSFTTFRDTREQYF.

In DNA form, the CDR3 reads TGTGCCAGCAGCTTCCCTAGCGGGCCCACCGGGGAGCTGTTTTTT. This encodes CASSFPSGPTGELFF. J is TRBJ2-2 and V is TRBV9, with 8 nucleotides matching TRBD2. Germline V gene data show CDR1 as SGDLS and CDR2 as YYNGEE. CDR3 length: 15 residues. V gave up 4 bases and J gave up 4 bases; unmatched junction bases: 6.

This clonotype was counted many times. Just one base apart from a much larger clone, this may be a read error. The J gene is TRBJ2-7, the V gene TRBV7-6; 10 positions agree with TRBD2. This CDR3 is built from 15 residues. With 4 bases clipped from V and 0 bases from J, the junction kept 3 bases outside the gene matches. Per germline, CDR1 SGHVS and CDR2 FNYEAQ. CDR3 residues: CASSSSSGSSYEQYF. Written as DNA, the CDR3 is TGTGCCAGCAGCTCGTCTAGCGGGAGCTCCTACGAGCAGTACTTC.

This clonotype was seen repeatedly, ten times or more. This chain joins TRBV28 and TRBJ2-3; possible D gene TRBD1, 5 bases. CDR1 is MDHEN, CDR2 SYDVKM, per germline. The CDR3 contains 14 residues. V was cut by 10 bases and J by 2 bases, with 16 bases left in between. CDR3 nucleotide sequence: TGTGCCATCTCTGGGGCAGGGTTCACAGATACGCAGTATTTT. Its protein product is CAISGAGFTDTQYF.

This clonotype was counted many times. The chain links TRBV9 to TRBJ2-5; 9 bases line up with TRBD2. Per the germline V gene, CDR1 is SGDLS and CDR2 is YYNGEE. Trimming removed 0 bases from V and 1 base from J; junction bases left unmatched: 4. The CDR3 loop spans 16 amino acids. The CDR3, as DNA: TGTGCCAGCAGCGTAGGTTTTAGCGGGAGCCAAGAGACCCAGTACTTC. It is translated as CASSVGFSGSQETQYF.

This clonotype has only a few counts. The gene calls are TRBV7-2 and TRBJ2-5; 7 bases line up with TRBD1. Germline CDR1 is SGHTA and CDR2 is FQGNSA. CDR3 length equals 14 residues. Trimming removed 5 bases from V and 5 bases from J; junction bases left unmatched: 8. Here the CDR3 DNA reads TGTGCCAGCAGCCTCCAACAGGGGATGGAGACCCAGTACTTC. Protein: CASSLQQGMETQYF.

J is TRBJ1-5 and V is TRBV28; D uncertain. Trimming took 8 bases from V and 7 from J, leaving 24 bases between them. The CDR3 consists of 16 residues. CDR1 and CDR2 from the germline V gene are MDHEN and SYDVKM. CDR3 residues: CASQVSAARSRQPQHF. CDR3 bases: TGTGCCAGCCAGGTCTCGGCGGCCCGGAGTCGACAGCCCCAGCATTTT.

V and J are TRBV11-1 and TRBJ2-5; 15 bases align to TRBD2. J lost 2 bases, V lost 3 bases, and 7 bases had no gene match. This CDR3 has 18 residues. Looked up from germline, CDR1 is SGHAT and CDR2 is FQDESV (reference sequence). CDR3 bases: TGTGCCAGCAGCTTCTGGACTAGCGGGAGGGCCAGTCAAGAGACCCAGTACTTC. Encoded protein: CASSFWTSGRASQETQYF.

About this clonotype itself: This may be a read error, as it is one base from a much larger clone. CDR3: CASSIKAAYQQYF. The CDR3 DNA sequence: TGTGCCAGTAGTATAAAAGCCGCCTACCAGCAGTACTTC. The chain couples TRBV19 to TRBJ2-7; D gene ambiguous. The CDR3 has 13 amino acids. In germline, CDR1 is LNHDA, CDR2 SQIVND (reference sequence).